This TCR beta chain derives from a study of shared clonotypes between healthy human individuals. General study points: When naive CD4 clonotypes were compared across a few donors, around 5% were shared. Represented genetic and exposure-history diversity was restricted by having few donors. Sampling used blood alone; tissue repertoires probably differ.

Points on this clone: The antigen is undetermined. The same CDR3 can be traced to other DNA sequences in this sample.

Assay: immunoSEQ multiplex PCR; the TCRdb copy retains only in-frame clones and omits some. This sample yields over 800,000 clones, of which 92% are seen a single time; approximately 25% belongs to the top ten. Trimming left V 3 bases short and J 2 bases short, with 11 bases between. The CDR3 contains 14 residues. The V gene's germline CDR1 is MDHEN and CDR2 SYDVKM. Naive CD8 cells were CD45RO-negative, positively selected for CCR7, excluding terminally differentiated effector memory CD45RA+ cells. This TCR was recovered from a man aged 25 to 40 in good health. The sample taken for sequencing was naive CD8+ T cells sorted from blood. This chain connects TRBV28 to TRBJ2-7, with a weak D call TRBD1 (5 bases). CDR3: CASSFGRGTYEQYF. For the CDR3, the DNA is TGTGCCAGCAGTTTTGGAAGGGGCACCTACGAGCAGTACTTC.